This T cell receptor (beta chain) originates from a study of T cell responses to AZD1222 COVID-19 vaccine. General study results and limits: Only a handful of AZD1222 recipients, five to seven in all, had baseline seropositivity. Nearly half of spike-specific TCRs reportedly go after variant regions that carry no mutations. All repertoire sampling was performed exclusively after the peak T cell response. Dominant CD4 TCR responses targeted spike regions 160-218 and 743-854.

Generated by immunoSEQ multiplex PCR, the TCRdb table keeps only in-frame clones and is missing some. The table records some 61,000 clones, roughly 87% of them present only once. CDR1 MNHNY and CDR2 SVGAGI come from the germline V gene (reference sequence). Losses at the gene ends were 8 bases for V and 6 bases for J; bases not matched to a gene: 9. The CDR3 runs 14 residues. Comments on this clone: Its antigen is as yet unknown.

The sequence was obtained from an adult in good health. The V call is TRBV6-6, the J call TRBJ2-3; 9 positions agree with TRBD2. The sample here was peripheral blood, taken on day 0 of AZD1222 vaccination. The CDR3 region has the DNA TGTGCCAGCGGGGTTAGCGGGAGTCACGATACGCAGTATTTT. Translating gives CASGVSGSHDTQYF.